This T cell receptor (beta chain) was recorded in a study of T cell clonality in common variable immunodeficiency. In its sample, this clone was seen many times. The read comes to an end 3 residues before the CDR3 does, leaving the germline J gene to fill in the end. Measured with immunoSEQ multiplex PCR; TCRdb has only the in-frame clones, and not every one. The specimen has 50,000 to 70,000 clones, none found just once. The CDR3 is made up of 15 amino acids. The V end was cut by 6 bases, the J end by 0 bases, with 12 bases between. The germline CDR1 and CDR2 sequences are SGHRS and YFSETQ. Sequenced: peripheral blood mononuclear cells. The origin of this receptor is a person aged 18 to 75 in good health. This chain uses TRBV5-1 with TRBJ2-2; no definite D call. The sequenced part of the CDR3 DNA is TGCGCCAGCAACACAATCCCTTCGAACACCGGGGAG. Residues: CASNTIPSNTGE. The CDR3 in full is CASNTIPSNTGELFF.